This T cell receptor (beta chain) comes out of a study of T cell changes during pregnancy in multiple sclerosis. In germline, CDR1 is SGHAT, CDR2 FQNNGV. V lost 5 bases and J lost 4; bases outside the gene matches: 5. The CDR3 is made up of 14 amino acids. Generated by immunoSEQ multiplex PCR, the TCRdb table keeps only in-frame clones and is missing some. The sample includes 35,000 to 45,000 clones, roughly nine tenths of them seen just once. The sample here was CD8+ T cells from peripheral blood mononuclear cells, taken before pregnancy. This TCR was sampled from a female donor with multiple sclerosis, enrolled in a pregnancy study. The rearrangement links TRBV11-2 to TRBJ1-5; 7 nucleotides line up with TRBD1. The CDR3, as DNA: TGTGCCAGCAGCCAAACAGGGGTAAATCAGCCCCAGCATTTT. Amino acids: CASSQTGVNQPQHF.